One T cell receptor (beta chain) is described in this entry. The antigen is unknown. Using immunoSEQ multiplex PCR, the repertoire was profiled, and TCRdb retains in-frame clones only, with some absent. This table holds 60,000 to 65,000 clones, roughly 80% found once. Trimming stripped 4 bases from V and 5 bases from J, with 11 bases between. The CDR3 length is 13 residues. Per the germline V gene, CDR1 is MNHEY and CDR2 is SVGAGI. The data belong to a study of radiotherapy plus CTLA-4 blockade in lung cancer. Study observations and caveats: TCR clones originating in tumors grew in number in blood after radiotherapy plus ipilimumab.

The input for sequencing was peripheral blood, taken from a patient treated with radiotherapy plus ipilimumab. The rearrangement links TRBV6-5 to TRBJ1-2; a weak D match, TRBD1 (6 bases). The source of this sequence is a human donor with non-small cell lung cancer who had a complete response to radiotherapy plus ipilimumab. CDR3 sequence (DNA): TGTGCCAGCAGTTCCGGACAGACGTATGGCTACACCTTC. It specifies CASSSGQTYGYTF.